This record looks at one T cell receptor (beta chain) sequence and its context. Its antigen is unknown. Base-call qualities are not available, and no considerably larger clone is one nucleotide away. This entry comes from a study of shared clonotypes between healthy human individuals (dated by TCRdb to about 2020). As for the study more broadly: Three men and a couple of women, aged 18 to 49 years, made up the cohort. For each donor, CD4 naive and CD4 memory were each given three plates, CD8 naive was given two plates, and CD8 memory was given one plate. Blood TCR repertoires of 5 or 6 healthy adults were deeply sequenced to estimate repertoire size and the extent of clonotype sharing between individuals. To increase sequencing depth and limit assay-specific biases, different laboratories used diverse techniques to prepare libraries and sequence TCR repertoires. Per donor, leukapheresis produced somewhere between about 0.94 and 9 billion PBMCs.

The donors were healthy, HIV-negative adults with no recently reported acute infections or vaccinations. Every donor was a Caucasian adult residing in Nashville, Tennessee, USA. CD8 memory samples consisted of magnetically selected CD45RO+ cells combined with CCR7-negative CD45RA+ effector memory (TemRA) cells. Blood was obtained by leukapheresis, after which PBMCs were separated by Ficoll-Histopaque density gradient centrifugation and cryopreserved in liquid nitrogen vapor phase. Analytical flow cytometry was used to check the purity and quantity of every magnetically sorted T cell population. Each sorted fraction had its genomic DNA isolated and then quantified by UV absorbance on a Nanodrop 2000c. Using the deep immunoSEQ assay, multiplex PCR amplified TCR CDR3 regions from genomic DNA. Extracted genomic DNA from each cell subset was distributed evenly across all wells of several immunoSEQ 96-well plates, and each plate was treated as a replicate. For sorted subsets, 200 to 250 ng genomic DNA, equal to about 30,000 T cell genomes, was loaded into each replicate PCR. Purified libraries were quantified with a Qubit 3.0 fluorometer, sized on a Bioanalyzer 2100, and re-quantified with the KAPA Library Quantification kit. Every immunoSEQ 96-well plate was sequenced on a separate single-read 150-cycle Illumina NextSeq 550 flow cell. Under the source paper's analysis protocol: Because the immunoSEQ output included only junctional sequences and no quality scores, the filtering could not be the same as the filtering used for full-length reads. Sequences were annotated with PyIR, a Python wrapper for IgBLAST v1.9, and V/J genes and CDR3 were assigned using IMGT germline references. Reads with weak V/J assignments (E-value above 1e-6), missing CDR3, stop codons, out-of-frame junctions, or ambiguous translated residues were removed. V3J clonotypes were defined by identical inferred V gene, J gene, and CDR3 amino acid sequence. The percentage overlap between two repertoires was calculated by dividing the number of shared unique clonotypes by the size of the smaller repertoire. RTK rarefaction, the Chao1 estimator, and Recon v2.1 estimates of unobserved clonotypes were used to assess repertoire richness. Generation probabilities were computed with OLGA for all TCRbeta clonotypes obtained by the gDNA method from a handful of donors. TCRdb holds this immuneACCESS table with in-frame rearrangements only. Some clones are missing; in checked studies, unresolved V genes explain under half, and the rest has no known cause. V, J and clone size reflect that table, while D and trimming were determined from the DNA. For this sample the table gives roughly 110,000 clones, of which around 66% were detected only once. The top ten clonotypes cover 20% to 25% of the sample.

Findings and caveats that apply to the study as a whole: Because the study included only a small number of donors, the genetic and exposure-history diversity represented was limited. When several donors were compared, the shared fraction of clonotypes was 5% to 6.5% for naive CD4, more than 3% for naive CD8, 2% to 2.5% for memory CD4, and around 0.37% for memory CD8. Incomplete sequencing was indicated by rarefaction of sorted-subset datasets, despite the large sequencing depth. Larger estimated clonotype richness was generally found for naive subsets than for memory subsets. Sampling was restricted to blood, and TCR repertoires in tissues likely differ from the TCR repertoires found in blood. Pairwise subsampling indicated that sequencing depth was expected to affect the degree of clonotype sharing among donors. Compared with non-shared clonotypes, the clonotypes found in all four sorted-subset donors had higher generation probabilities.

The CDR3 has 14 amino acids, counting the end cysteine and phenylalanine. Just the 42-base CDR3 DNA is kept, in frame starting at base 1. Reading the germline V gene (reference sequence) gives CDR1 GTSNPN and CDR2 SVGIG. The V and J ends are trimmed by 8 bases and 2 bases, leaving 18 bases between them. The sample consisted of memory CD8+ T cells sorted from blood. The meaning of the sample's cell subset or site label: CD45RO+ cells pooled with CCR7-negative TemRA cells. The clonotype comes from a woman aged 25 to 39 in good health. The chain uses TRBV30 and TRBJ1-2, with a weak D call of TRBD1 (6 bases match). The DNA sequence is as follows: TGTGCCGAAAGCGGTCACCAGGGGAACTATGGCTACACCTTC. It encodes CAESGHQGNYGYTF.